Below, one T cell receptor beta chain is given with its context. In this sample, this clone turned up many times. Its antigen is not yet known. This sample also contains other DNA sequences that code for the same CDR3. This entry is derived from a study of T cell clonality in common variable immunodeficiency (dated by TCRdb to between 2015 and 2016). General study outcomes and caveats: Healthy controls shared more TCRbeta clones with each other than CVID subjects shared among themselves (p < 0.0001). Fewer deletions and N-nucleotide insertions were reportedly observed in CVID TCRbeta sequences, and highly modified clones with 13 or more V deletions were reportedly absent from CVID TCRbeta sequences. According to the authors, figuring out what caused the increased clonality in CVID would require sequencing the repertoires of T cell subpopulations. Despite equal DNA input, controls averaged approximately 84,000 unique sequences per sample versus 30,000 to 40,000 in CVID samples. Correlations between repertoire features and clinical complications were limited by patient heterogeneity within the CVID cohort. TCRbeta clonality was higher in CVID subjects than in healthy controls (t-test p = 0.018), and the increase was most characteristic of about a third of subjects.

Both CVID patients and healthy controls were predominantly of Caucasian heritage. From each donor, roughly 5 to 8.5 ml of heparinized peripheral whole blood was collected. TCRbeta CDR3 repertoires were sequenced from genomic DNA of adults with common variable immune deficiency (CVID) and healthy adult controls. There were around 22 healthy adult volunteers in the control group (roughly twelve female and around 10 male), ranging in age from roughly 20 to 66 years, with a mean age of nearly 35. Diluted blood was density-centrifuged over Hypaque 1077 or Ficoll-Paque to isolate peripheral blood mononuclear cells. Genomic DNA was obtained from unsorted mononuclear cells using either Qiagen column purification or a centrifugation-based method. Equivalent amounts of genomic DNA from CVID and control samples were used as sequencing input. For every sample, a 60 bp segment covering the rearranged TCRbeta CDR3 region was amplified and then sequenced. The immunoSEQ assay, a bias-corrected multiplex PCR with high-throughput sequencing, was employed for TCRbeta amplification. The study's processing was this. Every unique nucleotide sequence counted as a clone and was annotated with V, D and J genes, copy number and frequency. Sequences were labeled productive if in frame, and non-productive if out of frame or containing stop codons. As previously described, clonality was calculated on the basis of Shannon's entropy. The predicted amino acid sequences of productive clones were used to derive the mean CDR3 Kyte-Doolittle hydropathy. Scaled V gene usage was hierarchically clustered using Manhattan distance and complete linkage with the R hclust function. To assess clone sharing by CDR3 amino acid sequence, 12 repertoires per group were resampled over 100 rounds. The repertoires were searched for approximately 73 published EBV-specific and 200 to 300 published CMV-specific TCRbeta sequences. After two CVID samples that produced fewer than 10,000 sequences were dropped from the analysis, 35 to 50 CVID repertoires remained. The immuneACCESS repertoire file appears here via TCRdb, limited to in-frame rearrangements. These files lack a portion of the clones; in checked studies, under half of the deficit traces to unresolved V genes, and the cause of the others is not known. That table is the source of V, J and clone size, and D and trimming were worked out from the DNA. Listed for this sample are 40,000 to 55,000 clones, none observed only a single time. In total, the top ten clones hold 5% to 6.5% of the sample.

This TCR was sampled from a person aged 18 to 75 in good health. Material: peripheral blood mononuclear cells.

This receptor carries the CDR3 CASSIGPGSSYEQYF. CDR3 DNA, as far as it was read: TGTGCCAGTAGTATAGGCCCAGGCAGCTCCTACGAG. The chain uses TRBV19 and TRBJ2-7, with no D gene named confidently. With the read ending 3 residues before the CDR3 end, the germline J gene is used to fill in that end. The germline ends are 10 bases apart after V is trimmed by 1 base and J by 0 bases. The cysteine opens and the phenylalanine closes a CDR3 of 15 amino acids. The CDR3 was read in part: 36 bases, with the frame set at base 1. CDR1 and CDR2 were assigned from the germline V gene (reference sequence) as LNHDA and SQIVND.